These 31 T cell receptor beta chains were sequenced from one sample in a study of T cells after yellow fever vaccination. MiXCR, run by TCRdb on the 5' RACE reads, gives a single entry per CDR3 protein. The data show about 21,000 distinct CDR3 sequences, around 5.2% seen once. Specimen: PBMCs, either bulk or a sorted T-cell subset (CD4+, CD8+, memory, or dextramer-sorted; not recorded which), collected around 45 days after the first yellow fever vaccination. These receptors all stem from a man aged 18-30 years who received the YFV17D yellow fever vaccine.

This clonotype was detected ten times or more. The rearrangement uses TRBV4-1 and TRBJ2-7, with TRBD2 matching 8 bases. The length of the CDR3 is 15 residues. Germline lookup yields CDR1 MGHRA and CDR2 YSYEKL. The J segment lost 3 bases and the V segment lost 1 base, leaving 5 bases of the junction unmatched. The CDR3 DNA reads as TGCGCCAGCAGCCAAGGTGAAAGCGGGAGCTACGAGCAGTACTTC. It yields the protein CASSQGESGSYEQYF.

This clonotype has ten or more counts. The V call is TRBV7-2, the J call TRBJ2-5, with 8 bases lining up with TRBD2. This CDR3 region has 14 residues. After removal of 7 bases from V and 3 bases from J, the junction contained 7 bases not matched to a gene. CDR1 is SGHTA, CDR2 FQGNSA, per germline. The CDR3: CASTVGGGKETQYF. In nucleotides, the CDR3 is TGTGCCAGCACCGTCGGCGGGGGGAAAGAGACCCAGTACTTC.

This clonotype is medium-sized. The CDR3, as DNA: TGTGCCAGCAGCTTCCGACCGGACTCCTCCTACAATGAGCAGTTCTTC. Amino acid sequence: CASSFRPDSSYNEQFF. The chain employs TRBV11-2 and TRBJ2-1; D perhaps matches TRBD2 (5 bases). The CDR3 is 16 amino acids. The V and J ends lost 3 bases and 0 bases respectively, with 12 bases between them. Germline lookup yields CDR1 SGHAT and CDR2 FQNNGV.

The sample holds many counts of this clonotype. The V and J genes are TRBV4-3 and TRBJ1-1; no firm D call. Germline lookup yields CDR1 LGHNA and CDR2 YSLEER. The CDR3 runs to 14 residues. Trimming removed 0 bases from V and 9 bases from J, with 14 bases in between. The CDR3 nucleotides read TGCGCCAGCAGCCAAGAATCTTGGGCAACCCAAGCTTTCTTT. Translation gives CASSQESWATQAFF.

This clonotype has a count of ten or more. The chain carries TRBV11-2 and TRBJ2-1; D might be TRBD2 (5 bases). Trimming left V 5 bases short and J 10 bases short, with 12 bases between. The CDR3 has 12 amino acids. CDR1 SGHAT and CDR2 FQNNGV come from the germline V gene. CDR3 sequence reads: CASSAISGEQFF. The CDR3 DNA reads as TGTGCCAGCAGCGCAATCTCGGGAGAGCAGTTCTTC.

This clonotype is deemed medium-sized. V and J are TRBV14 and TRBJ2-7, with a weak D call TRBD1 (6 bases). This CDR3 is 13 amino acids long. Trimming left V 6 bases short and J 6 bases short, with 15 bases between. Germline values: CDR1 SGHDN, CDR2 FVKESK. This CDR3 reads CASSTDVQGEQYV. CDR3 in DNA: TGTGCCAGCAGTACGGACGTACAGGGCGAGCAGTACGTC.

In its sample, this clonotype was seen many times. The J gene is TRBJ1-1, the V gene TRBV7-9; tentative D call: TRBD1 (5 bases). The V gene lost 8 bases and the J gene lost 11 bases, with 18 bases spanning the gap. The CDR3 is 12 amino acids. CDR1 and CDR2 from the germline V gene are SEHNR and FQNEAQ (reference sequence). DNA of the CDR3: TGTGCCAGCTCCGGGGGGGAGCTTATGGCTTTCTTT. Its translation: CASSGGELMAFF.

J is TRBJ2-2 and V is TRBV12-3 or TRBV12-4; the D is unclear. Trimming left V 8 bases short and J 4 bases short, with 11 bases between. CDR3 length: 13 residues. In nucleotides, the CDR3 is TGTGCCAGCCCCCCCGCTCTCACCGGGGAGCTGTTTTTT. Translated: CASPPALTGELFF.

This clonotype was seen many times. The chain carries TRBV20-1 and TRBJ1-5; possible D gene TRBD1, 5 bases. Germline lookup yields CDR1 DFQATT and CDR2 SNEGSKA (reference sequence). The CDR3 runs 14 residues. V was cut by 0 bases and J by 2 bases, with 8 bases left in between. CDR3 region: CSARDLGGNQPQHF. In DNA, the CDR3 is TGCAGTGCTAGAGATCTAGGGGGCAATCAGCCCCAGCATTTT.

Many counts were recorded for this clonotype. The chain links TRBV12-3 or TRBV12-4 to TRBJ2-1; the D is unclear. V shed 6 bases and J shed 8 bases, with 8 bases lying between them. The CDR3 covers 11 residues. The CDR3 DNA reads TGTGCCAGCAGACGAGTCGATGAGCAGTTCTTC. Translating gives CASRRVDEQFF.

This clonotype was recorded a few times. The rearrangement links TRBV20-1 to TRBJ1-6; D is uncertain. This CDR3 is built from 11 residues. With 3 bases removed from V and 7 bases from J, the gap between germline ends came to 4 bases. The germline V gene has CDR1 DFQATT and CDR2 SNEGSKA (reference sequence). CDR3: CSASYNSPLHF. The CDR3 nucleotides are TGCAGTGCTAGCTACAATTCACCCCTCCACTTT.

This clonotype was counted at least ten times. V gene TRBV12-3 or TRBV12-4 combines with J gene TRBJ1-5; possible D gene TRBD1, 6 bases. Between the trimmed V and J ends, which lost 5 bases and 8 bases, there was a span of 16 bases. This CDR3 spans 14 amino acids. CDR3 region: CASSQNRAHEPQHF. The CDR3 DNA sequence: TGTGCCAGCAGTCAGAACAGGGCCCATGAGCCCCAGCATTTT.

There are many counts of this clonotype. The chain recombines TRBV6-5 with TRBJ1-1; D gene unclear. The CDR3 length is 15 residues. V lost 3 bases to trimming and J lost 7 bases, with 18 bases between them. Germline lookup yields CDR1 MNHEY and CDR2 SVGAGI. The CDR3 coding sequence is TGTGCCAGCAGTTATAGAATAAAGGCGTTACATGAAGCTTTCTTT. This gives the protein CASSYRIKALHEAFF.

This clonotype was picked up many times. The chain has TRBV5-5 and TRBJ2-1; 7 nucleotides line up with TRBD1. Looked up from germline, CDR1 is SGHKS and CDR2 is YYEKEE (reference sequence). The length of the CDR3 is 12 residues. Trimming removed 2 bases from V and 8 bases from J; junction bases left unmatched: 1. Here the CDR3 DNA reads TGTGCCAGCAGCTTCGACAGGGATGAGCAGTTCTTC. Encoded protein: CASSFDRDEQFF.

This clonotype was counted ten times or more. The chain couples TRBV4-2 to TRBJ1-3, with D unclear. The germline gives CDR1 LGHNA, CDR2 YNFKEQ. V dropped 5 bases and J dropped 0 bases, with 17 bases sitting between them. CDR3 length equals 17 residues. CDR3 amino acids: CASSARRWNNSGNTIYF. CDR3 bases: TGTGCCAGCAGCGCCCGACGCTGGAATAACTCTGGAAACACCATATATTTT.

There are many counts of this clonotype. The chain uses TRBV7-2 and TRBJ1-1; D gene uncertain. V was trimmed by 4 bases and J by 6 bases, leaving 15 bases between them. The germline V gene encodes CDR1 SGHTA and CDR2 FQGNSA. This CDR3 region has 14 residues. The CDR3 DNA is TGTGCCAGCAGCTCGGTGATTATAAGCGCTGAAGCTTTCTTT. Protein: CASSSVIISAEAFF.

Many counts were recorded for this clonotype. The gene calls are TRBV7-8 and TRBJ2-3; 7 bases agree with TRBD1. V shed 5 bases and J 2 bases; nucleotides not matched to a gene: 10. CDR3 size: 16 residues. Germline V CDR1 and CDR2: SGHVS, FQNEAQ. The CDR3 protein is CASSPGTDRVTDTQYF. DNA for the CDR3: TGTGCCAGCAGCCCAGGGACAGATAGAGTCACAGATACGCAGTATTTT.

The chain links TRBV3-1 to TRBJ2-7, with a possible D match to TRBD1 (7 bases). The CDR3 length is 20 residues. The ends were cut back, 0 bases at V and 1 base at J, with 25 bases in the middle. Germline V gene lookup returns CDR1 LGHDT and CDR2 YNNKEL (reference sequence). The CDR3 protein is CASSQERGTERHPLSYEQYV. In nucleotides, the CDR3 is TGTGCCAGCAGCCAAGAACGCGGGACAGAGCGACACCCCCTATCCTACGAGCAGTACGTC.

J is TRBJ1-1 and V is TRBV5-1; D might be TRBD1 (5 bases). The V gene's germline CDR1 is SGHRS and CDR2 YFSETQ. There are 16 residues in the CDR3. Trimming cost V 0 bases and J 1 base, with 13 bases left between them. CDR3: CASSLAQGIENTEAFF. Written as DNA, the CDR3 is TGCGCCAGCAGCTTGGCTCAGGGTATCGAGAACACTGAAGCTTTCTTT.

This clonotype was seen repeatedly, ten times or more. The chain recombines TRBV29-1 with TRBJ2-5; 8 bases fit TRBD1. V lost 7 bases, J lost 4 bases, and 5 bases stayed unmatched. Germline CDR1 is SQVTM and CDR2 is ANQGSEA. The CDR3 totals 12 residues. The CDR3, as DNA: TGCAGCGGACAGGGGTTGGGAGAGACCCAGTACTTC. Amino acid sequence: CSGQGLGETQYF. Full variable domain (missing parts from reference TRBV29-1 and TRBJ2-5): SAVISQKPSRDICQRGTSLTIQCQVDSQVTMMFWYRQQPGQSLTLIATANQGSEATYESGFVIDKFPISRPNLTFSTLTVSNMSPEDSSIYLCSGQGLGETQYFGPGTRLLVL.

This clonotype was seen repeatedly, ten times or more. The chain employs TRBV12-3 or TRBV12-4 and TRBJ1-4; tentative D call: TRBD1 (6 bases). This CDR3 is built from 14 residues. V was clipped by 2 bases and J by 8 bases, with 12 bases between them. The CDR3 coding sequence is TGTGCCAGCAGTTTAATACAGGGAGGAGAAAAACTGTTTTTT. Translated: CASSLIQGGEKLFF.

This clonotype occurred many times. The CDR3 DNA reads TGCGCCAGCAGCTTGACTCCGGGGACCCAGTACTTC. This translates into CASSLTPGTQYF. The chain has TRBV5-1 and TRBJ2-5; no firm D call. The CDR3 is 12 amino acids. V gave up 1 base and J gave up 7 bases, with 8 bases separating them. Per germline, CDR1 SGHRS and CDR2 YFSETQ.

This clonotype was observed at least ten times. The rearrangement uses TRBV5-1 and TRBJ1-6; D not certain. The CDR3 totals 12 residues. Germline CDR1 reads SGHRS; CDR2 reads YFSETQ. Trimming took 2 bases from V and 7 from J, leaving 4 bases between them. CDR3 sequence reads: CASSFWNSPLHF. As DNA, the CDR3 is TGCGCCAGCAGCTTTTGGAATTCACCCCTCCACTTT.

This clonotype came up many times. The chain uses TRBV2 and TRBJ1-2; 7 bases fit TRBD1. The CDR3 runs to 14 residues. The trim removed 7 bases at V and 0 bases at J, leaving 5 bases unmatched. The germline V gene has CDR1 SNHLY and CDR2 FYNNEI. The CDR3 reads CASNLQGSNYGYTF. As DNA, the CDR3 is TGTGCCAGCAACCTACAGGGGTCTAACTATGGCTACACCTTC.

This clonotype was seen repeatedly, ten times or more. The chain has TRBV7-2 and TRBJ2-7, with D perhaps matching TRBD2 (5 bases). V shed 1 base and J shed 5 bases, with 9 bases lying between them. Germline V gene data show CDR1 as SGHTA and CDR2 as FQGNSA. The CDR3 totals 13 residues. The CDR3 reads CASSLEAENEQYV. In DNA form, the CDR3 reads TGTGCCAGCAGCTTAGAAGCGGAAAACGAGCAGTACGTC.

Ten or more counts support this clonotype. The chain employs TRBV6-6 and TRBJ1-1; D ambiguous. The CDR3 consists of 12 residues. V dropped 5 bases and J dropped 4 bases, with 8 bases sitting between them. The germline gives CDR1 MNHNY, CDR2 SVGAGI (reference sequence). The CDR3 nucleotides are TGTGCCAGCAGTCCCACTGGCACTGAAGCTTTCTTT. Translated: CASSPTGTEAFF.

By its share, this clonotype is medium-sized. V and J are TRBV7-2 and TRBJ2-4, with 7 positions matching TRBD2. Germline assignment: CDR1 SGHTA and CDR2 FQGNSA. The CDR3 covers 15 residues. J was trimmed by 1 base and V by 5 bases; bases with no gene match: 5. CDR3 sequence reads: CASSRDYGAKNIQYF. The CDR3 DNA is TGTGCCAGCAGCAGGGACTACGGGGCCAAAAACATTCAGTACTTC.

This clonotype showed up many times. V usage is TRBV4-3 and J usage is TRBJ1-2, with 7 nucleotides matching TRBD1. The length of the CDR3 is 15 residues. Looked up from germline, CDR1 is LGHNA and CDR2 is YSLEER. V dropped 2 bases and J dropped 2; count of bases not matched to a gene: 5. The CDR3 reads CASSQHTTGNYGYTF. CDR3 sequence (DNA): TGCGCCAGCAGCCAACATACGACAGGGAACTATGGCTACACCTTC.

This clonotype appeared many times. J is TRBJ1-3 and V is TRBV3-1, with D unresolved. In germline, CDR1 is LGHDT, CDR2 YNNKEL (reference sequence). With 0 bases removed from V and 0 bases from J, the gap between germline ends came to 9 bases. CDR3 length: 16 residues. CDR3 bases: TGTGCCAGCAGCCAAGATGTGCGGGACTCTGGAAACACCATATATTTT. Translated: CASSQDVRDSGNTIYF.

Remarks on this clonotype: A much larger clone is a single base away; this may be a read error. V and J are TRBV4-2 and TRBJ2-7; no definite D call. The CDR3 is 15 residues long. CDR1 and CDR2 (germline): LGHNA, YNFKEQ. CDR3 sequence (DNA): TGTGACAGCAGCCAAGGGTCTACAACCCCGGGCGAGCAGTACTTC. Protein: CDSSQGSTTPGEQYF.

This clonotype was detected many times. V usage is TRBV20-1 and J usage is TRBJ2-1, with TRBD1 as a possible D gene (5 bases). Germline V gene lookup returns CDR1 DFQATT and CDR2 SNEGSKA (reference sequence). This CDR3 contains 13 residues. CDR3 nucleotide sequence: TGCGCCCGTGGGGCGAGCTCCTACAATGAGCAGTTCTTC. Protein product: CARGASSYNEQFF.